This passage covers 27 T cell receptor beta chains from one sample sequenced in a study of spatial heterogeneity in lung cancer. Study-wide findings and caveats: Expanded alpha and beta TCR counts within tumors tracked tumor mutation counts.

MiXCR, run by TCRdb on the 5' RACE reads, gives a single entry per CDR3 protein. Of 25,000 to 30,000 distinct CDR3 sequences detected, approximately 7.7% appear once; the ten largest clones hold approximately 25%. The antigens these receptors bind are not known. Indicated time point: sample taken at primary tumor resection. The material was lung tumor tissue, obtained at surgery. The receptors were gathered from a male donor with early-stage non-small cell lung cancer.

This clonotype was seen many times. This chain links TRBV28 with TRBJ2-4; D remains unclear. Germline V gene sequence: CDR1 MDHEN, CDR2 SYDVKM. V lost 5 bases and J lost 0, with 11 bases in between. This CDR3 is built from 15 residues. This CDR3 is CASSTLELAKNIQYF. The CDR3 DNA is TGTGCCAGCAGTACCTTGGAGCTAGCCAAAAACATTCAGTACTTC.

At least ten counts were recorded for this clonotype. V is TRBV6-6 and J is TRBJ1-2, with TRBD1 matching 10 bases. Germline trimming cut 7 bases from V and 6 bases from J; bases unmatched to any gene: 2. The CDR3 is 12 residues long. Germline V CDR1 and CDR2: MNHNY, SVGAGI (reference sequence). The CDR3 coding sequence is TGTGCCAGCATTGGGACAGGGGATGGCTACACCTTC. Encoded protein: CASIGTGDGYTF.

V usage is TRBV7-6 and J usage is TRBJ2-1, with TRBD1 matching 10 bases. Germline trimming cut 5 bases from V and 6 bases from J; bases unmatched to any gene: 7. Germline CDR1 and CDR2: SGHVS and FNYEAQ. The CDR3 loop spans 15 amino acids. The CDR3 reads CASSPGTGAVNEQFF. CDR3 nucleotides: TGTGCCAGCAGCCCCGGGACAGGGGCGGTCAATGAGCAGTTCTTC.

The table lists this clonotype with many counts. The chain carries TRBV6-1 and TRBJ2-7; 9 bases map to TRBD1. Germline V lookup: CDR1 MNHNS, CDR2 SASEGT. The CDR3 is 13 residues long. The V and J ends lost 7 bases and 4 bases, in that order; junction bases with no gene match: 5. This CDR3 is CASTGTGLYEQYF. Here the CDR3 DNA reads TGTGCCAGCACCGGGACAGGGTTGTACGAGCAGTACTTC.

This clonotype has at least ten counts. This chain connects TRBV10-3 to TRBJ1-5; the D is unclear. In germline, CDR1 is ENHRY, CDR2 SYGVKD. CDR3 size: 13 residues. With 4 bases removed from V and 7 bases from J, the gap between germline ends came to 11 bases. The CDR3 protein is CAISATEDQPQHF. The CDR3, as DNA: TGTGCCATCAGTGCCACAGAGGACCAGCCCCAGCATTTT.

This clonotype occurred many times. The V and J genes are TRBV28 and TRBJ1-5, with D maybe TRBD1 (5 bases). Germline V CDR1 and CDR2: MDHEN, SYDVKM. V dropped 2 bases and J dropped 2 bases, with 10 bases sitting between them. The CDR3 runs to 15 residues. In DNA form, the CDR3 reads TGTGCCAGCAGTTTAACCAGGGAGGGCAATCAGCCCCAGCATTTT. Protein product: CASSLTREGNQPQHF.

This clonotype was detected a few times. The chain combines TRBV15 with TRBJ2-2; 12 bases match TRBD2. The length of the CDR3 is 15 residues. Trimming took 5 bases from V and 10 from J; bases not matched to a gene: 8. Germline V gives CDR1 LNHNV, CDR2 YYDKDF (reference sequence). CDR3 in amino acids: CATSYSASGGAELFF. Here the CDR3 DNA reads TGTGCCACCAGCTATTCAGCTAGCGGGGGGGCGGAGCTGTTTTTT.

This clonotype was observed many times. V gene TRBV20-1 combines with J gene TRBJ1-6; tentatively, D is TRBD1 (6 bases). Germline loops: CDR1 DFQATT, CDR2 SNEGSKA (reference sequence). The CDR3 runs 15 residues. The V and J ends lost 3 bases and 5 bases respectively, with 14 bases between them. CDR3 DNA sequence: TGCAGTGCTAGCATTACAGGGCAGAATAATTCACCCCTCCACTTT. It encodes CSASITGQNNSPLHF.

This clonotype showed up just a few times. A much larger clone differs from this one at a single base, so this may be a read error. The chain is built from TRBV12-3 or TRBV12-4 and TRBJ1-6; D is unclear. V dropped 1 base and J dropped 0 bases, with 4 bases sitting between them. The CDR3 totals 15 residues. In DNA, the CDR3 is TGTGCCAGCAGTTTAGAGAGCTCCTATAATTCACCCCTCCACTTT. This encodes CASSLESSYNSPLHF.

The chain joins TRBV7-8 to TRBJ2-1; tentatively, D is TRBD1 (5 bases). The CDR3 extends over 16 amino acids. Germline loops: CDR1 SGHVS, CDR2 FQNEAQ. V shed 1 base and J shed 2 bases, with 12 bases lying between them. CDR3 protein: CASSLGGPGPYNEQFF. The CDR3 nucleotides are TGTGCCAGCAGCTTAGGGGGCCCCGGCCCCTACAATGAGCAGTTCTTC.

This clonotype was seen a handful of times. The chain links TRBV10-3 to TRBJ1-5, with a tentative D call TRBD1 (5 bases). This CDR3 is 13 amino acids long. V was pared by 11 bases and J by 3 bases, with 14 bases between. CDR1 and CDR2 (germline): ENHRY, SYGVKD. Here the CDR3 reads CAASTGSNQPQHF. The CDR3 DNA follows: TGTGCCGCCTCTACAGGTTCCAATCAGCCCCAGCATTTT.

This clonotype is medium-sized. The chain employs TRBV7-2 and TRBJ2-1, with D possibly TRBD1 on 5 matching bases. V lost 8 bases and J 2 bases, leaving 13 bases between the germline ends. Germline CDR1 SGHTA, CDR2 FQGNSA. The CDR3 contains 14 residues. The CDR3 reads CASEGVLPYNEQFF. The CDR3 DNA follows: TGTGCCAGCGAAGGGGTGTTACCCTACAATGAGCAGTTCTTC. Full variable domain (remainder filled in from reference TRBV7-2 and TRBJ2-1): GAGVSQSPSNKVTEKGKDVELRCDPISGHTALYWYRQSLGQGLEFLIYFQGNSAPDKSGLPSDRFSAERTGGSVSTLTIQRTQQEDSAVYLCASEGVLPYNEQFFGPGTRLTVL.

As regards this clonotype: Since a much larger clone is just one base distant, this may be a read error. This rearrangement joins TRBV14 to TRBJ2-5, with 8 bases aligning to TRBD1. CDR1 is SGHDN, CDR2 FVKESK, per germline. The CDR3 runs to 16 residues. CDR3 bases: TGTGCCGGCAGCCGAGGACAGGGCTTAGGCGGGGAGACCCAGTACTTC. It encodes CAGSRGQGLGGETQYF.

The chain is built from TRBV11-3 and TRBJ2-1; TRBD1 is a possible D gene (6 bases). V shed 5 bases and J shed 3 bases, with 14 bases lying between them. The CDR3 consists of 15 residues. Germline V gives CDR1 SGHNT, CDR2 YENEEA. The CDR3 coding sequence is TGTGCCAGCAGCCTTGCTGGGACAAACTACAATGAGCAGTTCTTC. Translated, it gives CASSLAGTNYNEQFF.

By its share, this clonotype is medium-sized. The chain combines TRBV7-2 with TRBJ2-1; 10 positions agree with TRBD2. The CDR3 is 15 residues long. From germline, CDR1 is SGHTA and CDR2 FQGNSA. With V trimmed by 5 bases and J by 8 bases, 9 bases remained unmatched. The CDR3 sequence is CASSQLAGGRYEQFF. Written as DNA, the CDR3 is TGTGCCAGCAGCCAATTAGCGGGGGGCCGCTATGAGCAGTTCTTC.

This clonotype was picked up many times. The V and J genes are TRBV7-2 and TRBJ2-3; D is perhaps TRBD1 (5 bases). The germline V gene encodes CDR1 SGHTA and CDR2 FQGNSA. This CDR3 is 14 amino acids long. The V end lost 1 base, the J end lost 9 bases, and 14 bases lay between the germline ends. The DNA for the CDR3 is TGTGCCAGCAGCTTAGTCAGGGATCTCGTCACGCAGTATTTT. Its protein product is CASSLVRDLVTQYF.

This clonotype has a handful of counts. The CDR3: CSARDRTSGGTSYEQYF. In nucleotides, the CDR3 is TGCAGTGCTAGAGACCGGACTAGCGGGGGGACCTCCTACGAGCAGTACTTC. This chain joins TRBV20-1 and TRBJ2-7; 14 nucleotides match TRBD2. The CDR3 spans 17 residues. The ends lost 0 bases at V and 0 bases at J; junction bases unmatched: 4. The germline gives CDR1 DFQATT, CDR2 SNEGSKA (reference sequence).

This clonotype was counted many times. V gene TRBV10-1 combines with J gene TRBJ2-3; 11 bases match TRBD2. Germline V gene sequence: CDR1 WNHNN, CDR2 SYGVQD (reference sequence). CDR3 length: 15 residues. With V trimmed by 3 bases and J by 6 bases, 5 bases remained unmatched. The CDR3 nucleotides read TGCGCCAGCAGTGAAGGTAGCGGGGGGGCCGATACGCAGTATTTT. It encodes CASSEGSGGADTQYF.

This clonotype was detected ten times or more. This rearrangement joins TRBV6-1 to TRBJ2-3; TRBD1 matches 7 bases. Per germline, CDR1 MNHNS and CDR2 SASEGT. CDR3 length equals 15 residues. The ends lost 4 bases at V and 3 bases at J; junction bases unmatched: 7. Here the CDR3 reads CASSATGVWTDTQYF. CDR3 coding DNA: TGTGCCAGCAGTGCAACAGGGGTCTGGACAGATACGCAGTATTTT.

This clonotype was seen at least ten times. The chain has TRBV20-1 and TRBJ1-5; tentative D call: TRBD1 (6 bases). The CDR3 has 15 amino acids. Trimming left V 4 bases short and J 3 bases short, with 16 bases between. Looked up from germline, CDR1 is DFQATT and CDR2 is SNEGSKA (reference sequence). The CDR3 DNA is TGCAGTGCTAATGAAGGGGGAAGCTACAATCAGCCCCAGCATTTT. Translated, it gives CSANEGGSYNQPQHF.

This clonotype was detected only a few times. The rearrangement links TRBV4-2 to TRBJ2-3, with TRBD2 matching over 11 bases. With 4 bases clipped from V and 4 bases from J, the junction kept 7 bases outside the gene matches. Germline assignment: CDR1 LGHNA and CDR2 YNFKEQ. The CDR3 is made up of 16 amino acids. As DNA, the CDR3 is TGTGCCAGCAGCCCCCAACTAGCGGGGGCCTCAGATACGCAGTATTTT. This gives the protein CASSPQLAGASDTQYF.

This clonotype was observed many times. The V gene is TRBV20-1, the J gene TRBJ1-6, with no clear D. CDR3 length equals 13 residues. From germline, CDR1 is DFQATT and CDR2 SNEGSKA (reference sequence). Between the trimmed V and J ends, which lost 3 bases and 7 bases, there was a span of 10 bases. The CDR3 reads CSASPKANSPLHF. CDR3 nucleotides: TGCAGTGCTAGTCCCAAGGCGAATTCACCCCTCCACTTT.

This chain joins TRBV5-4 and TRBJ2-2; TRBD1 matches 10 bases. The CDR3 has 14 amino acids. Germline-derived CDR1 and CDR2 are SGHNT and YYREEE (reference sequence). Germline trimming cut 5 bases from V and 7 bases from J; bases unmatched to any gene: 5. The CDR3 spells CASRLDRGVGELFF. For the CDR3, the DNA is TGTGCCAGCAGGCTGGACAGGGGGGTCGGGGAGCTGTTTTTT.

The chain joins TRBV27 to TRBJ1-6; TRBD1 is a possible D gene (5 bases). CDR1 is MNHEY, CDR2 SMNVEV, per germline (reference sequence). The V end lost 6 bases, the J end lost 8 bases, and 11 bases lay between the germline ends. There are 13 residues in the CDR3. The CDR3 region is CASRTGRDSPLHF. Written as DNA, the CDR3 is TGTGCCAGCAGAACAGGTAGAGATTCACCCCTCCACTTT.

Ten or more counts support this clonotype. V and J are TRBV11-2 and TRBJ1-1, with D unresolved. CDR1 is SGHAT, CDR2 FQNNGV, per germline. The CDR3 is 14 amino acids. The V end lost 1 base, the J end lost 3 bases, and 9 bases lay between the germline ends. The DNA of the CDR3 is TGTGCCAGCAGCTTAGCGCTCGGGGACACTGAAGCTTTCTTT. This gives the protein CASSLALGDTEAFF.

In its sample, this clonotype was seen many times. V and J are TRBV6-2 or TRBV6-3 and TRBJ2-3; perhaps D is TRBD1 or TRBD2 (6 bases each). The V end lost 2 bases, the J end lost 6 bases, and 15 bases lay between the germline ends. Germline V lookup: CDR1 MNHEY, CDR2 SVGEGT. CDR3 size: 15 residues. The CDR3 DNA reads TGTGCCAGCAGTTACACGACTTTCGGGGGCGATACGCAGTATTTT. Translated, it gives CASSYTTFGGDTQYF.

There are many counts of this clonotype. The chain links TRBV7-2 to TRBJ2-7, with D possibly being TRBD2 (7 bases). V lost 5 bases and J lost 3, with 14 bases in between. Germline values: CDR1 SGHTA, CDR2 FQGNSA. The CDR3 sequence is 14 residues long. CDR3 nucleotide sequence: TGTGCCAGCAGCAGATACAGGGAGGGCTACGAGCAGTACTTC. This translates into CASSRYREGYEQYF.